These 4 T cell receptor beta chains came from one sample sequenced in a study of PD-L1 blockade in urothelial cancer. Profiling relied on immunoSEQ multiplex PCR, and the TCRdb table lists in-frame clones only, not all of them. The sample has around 47,000 clones, roughly four fifths seen once; the top ten hold about 12%. Described time point: peripheral blood 6 weeks after treatment start. Source: PBMCs, taken around atezolizumab (anti-PD-L1) treatment. These receptor sequences come from a man aged 55 to 69 with urothelial cancer.

The chain uses TRBV5-4 and TRBJ2-5; D might be TRBD2 (5 bases). Germline V gene lookup returns CDR1 SGHNT and CDR2 YYREEE (reference sequence). V was clipped by 0 bases and J by 2 bases, with 8 bases between them. The CDR3 contains 14 residues. CDR3 loop: CASSLAGKQETQYF. The CDR3, as DNA: TGTGCCAGCAGCTTGGCCGGGAAACAAGAGACCCAGTACTTC.

J is TRBJ2-5 and V is TRBV11-3; D is perhaps TRBD1 (6 bases). Germline V gene sequence: CDR1 SGHNT, CDR2 YENEEA. This CDR3 is built from 15 residues. The ends were cut back, 3 bases at V and 5 bases at J, with 16 bases in the middle. The chain's CDR3 is CASSFGSGGVETQYF. The CDR3 DNA sequence: TGTGCCAGCAGCTTCGGGTCTGGGGGCGTTGAGACCCAGTACTTC. Full variable domain (remainder filled in from reference TRBV11-3 and TRBJ2-5): EAGVVQSPRYKIIEKKQPVAFWCNPISGHNTLYWYLQNLGQGPELLIRYENEEAVDDSQLPKDRFSAERLKGVDSTLKIQPAELGDSAVYLCASSFGSGGVETQYFGPGTRLLVL.

This clone turned up a few times. In nucleotides, the CDR3 is TGTGCCAGCTCCCAACAGGAAAATCAGCCCCAGCATTTT. Encoded protein: CASSQQENQPQHF. The chain recombines TRBV7-2 with TRBJ1-5; D may be TRBD1 (5 bases). Germline CDR1 and CDR2: SGHTA and FQGNSA. V was pared by 8 bases and J by 4 bases, with 12 bases between. The CDR3 extends over 13 amino acids.

The chain links TRBV6-5 to TRBJ1-1; no reliable D call. The V gene lost 6 bases and the J gene lost 0 bases, with 14 bases spanning the gap. There are 15 residues in the CDR3. The germline V gene has CDR1 MNHEY and CDR2 SVGAGI. The CDR3 DNA is TGTGCCAGCAGCCCCGTATTGAGGGTGAACACTGAAGCTTTCTTT. Its protein is CASSPVLRVNTEAFF.